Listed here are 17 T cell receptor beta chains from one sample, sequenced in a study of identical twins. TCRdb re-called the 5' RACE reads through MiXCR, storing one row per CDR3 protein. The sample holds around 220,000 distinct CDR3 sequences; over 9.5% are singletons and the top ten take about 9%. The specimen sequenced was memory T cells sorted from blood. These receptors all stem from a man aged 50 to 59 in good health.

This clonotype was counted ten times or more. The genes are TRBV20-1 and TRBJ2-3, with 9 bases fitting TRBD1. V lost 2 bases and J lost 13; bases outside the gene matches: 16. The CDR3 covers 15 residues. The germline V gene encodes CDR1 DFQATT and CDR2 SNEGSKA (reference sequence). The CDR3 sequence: CSARSPGTGTGLEYF. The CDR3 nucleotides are TGCAGTGCTAGAAGTCCTGGAACCGGGACAGGGCTAGAGTATTTT.

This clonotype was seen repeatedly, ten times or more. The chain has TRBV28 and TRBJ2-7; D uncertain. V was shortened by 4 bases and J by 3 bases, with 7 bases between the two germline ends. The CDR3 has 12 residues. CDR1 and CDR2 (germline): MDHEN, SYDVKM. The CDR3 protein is CASSWSDYEQYF. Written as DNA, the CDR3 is TGTGCCAGCAGTTGGAGCGACTACGAGCAGTACTTC.

Here the CDR3 DNA reads TGTGCCACCAGTGATCCCCACAGGGGGTTCGATGAGCAGTTCTTC. This sequence encodes CATSDPHRGFDEQFF. V is TRBV24-1 and J is TRBJ2-1, with TRBD1 matching 8 bases. V was clipped by 3 bases and J by 8 bases; unmatched bases: 8. The CDR3 runs 15 residues. Germline values: CDR1 KGHDR, CDR2 SFDVKD.

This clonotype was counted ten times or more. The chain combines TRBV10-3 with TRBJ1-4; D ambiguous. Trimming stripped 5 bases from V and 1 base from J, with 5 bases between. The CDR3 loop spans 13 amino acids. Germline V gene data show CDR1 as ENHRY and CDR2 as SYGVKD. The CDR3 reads CAISRQTNEKLFF. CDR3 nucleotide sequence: TGTGCCATCAGTCGACAAACTAATGAAAAACTGTTTTTT.

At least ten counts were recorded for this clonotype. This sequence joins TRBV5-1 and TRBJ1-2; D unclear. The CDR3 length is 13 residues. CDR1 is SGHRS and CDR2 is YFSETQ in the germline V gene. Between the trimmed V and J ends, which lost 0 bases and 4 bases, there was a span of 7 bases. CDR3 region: CASSLEDIYGYTF. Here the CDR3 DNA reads TGCGCCAGCAGCTTGGAGGATATCTATGGCTACACCTTC. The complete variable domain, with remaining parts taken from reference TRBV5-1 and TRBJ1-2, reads KAGVTQTPRYLIKTRGQQVTLSCSPISGHRSVSWYQQTPGQGLQFLFEYFSETQRNKGNFPGRFSGRQFSNSRSEMNVSTLELGDSALYLCASSLEDIYGYTFGSGTRLTVV.

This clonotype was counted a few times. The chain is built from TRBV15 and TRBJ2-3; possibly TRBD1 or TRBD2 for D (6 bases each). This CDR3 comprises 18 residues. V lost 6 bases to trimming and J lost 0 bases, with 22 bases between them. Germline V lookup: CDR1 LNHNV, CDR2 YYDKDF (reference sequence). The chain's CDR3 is CATRGEDSYSLSTDTQYF. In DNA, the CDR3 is TGTGCCACCAGGGGGGAGGACAGCTACAGCCTAAGCACAGATACGCAGTATTTT.

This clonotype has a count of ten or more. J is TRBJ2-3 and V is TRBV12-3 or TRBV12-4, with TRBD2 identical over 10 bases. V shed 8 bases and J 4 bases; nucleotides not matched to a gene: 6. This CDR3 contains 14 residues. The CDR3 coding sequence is TGTGCCAGCCTTAGCGGGGGGTATCCAGATACGCAGTATTTT. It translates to CASLSGGYPDTQYF.

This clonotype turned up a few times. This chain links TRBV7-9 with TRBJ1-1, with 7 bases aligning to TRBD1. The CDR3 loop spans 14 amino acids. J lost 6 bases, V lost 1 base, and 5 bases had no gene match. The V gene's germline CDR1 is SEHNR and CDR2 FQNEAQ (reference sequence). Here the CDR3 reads CASSLGQGSAEAFF. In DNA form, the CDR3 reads TGTGCCAGCAGCTTAGGACAGGGAAGCGCTGAAGCTTTCTTT.

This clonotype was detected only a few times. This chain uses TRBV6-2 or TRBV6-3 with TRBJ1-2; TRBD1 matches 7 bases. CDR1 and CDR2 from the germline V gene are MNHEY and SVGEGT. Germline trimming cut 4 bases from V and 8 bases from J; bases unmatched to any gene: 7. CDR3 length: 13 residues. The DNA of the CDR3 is TGTGCCAGCAGTTTCGACAGGACAGGAGGCTACACCTTC. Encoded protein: CASSFDRTGGYTF.

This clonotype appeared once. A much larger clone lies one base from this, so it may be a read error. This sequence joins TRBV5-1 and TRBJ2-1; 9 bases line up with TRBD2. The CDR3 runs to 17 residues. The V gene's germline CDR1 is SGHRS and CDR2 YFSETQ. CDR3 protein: CASSFAPLAGDYNEQLF. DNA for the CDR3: TGCGCCAGCAGCTTTGCCCCTTTAGCGGGAGACTACAATGAGCAGCTCTTC.

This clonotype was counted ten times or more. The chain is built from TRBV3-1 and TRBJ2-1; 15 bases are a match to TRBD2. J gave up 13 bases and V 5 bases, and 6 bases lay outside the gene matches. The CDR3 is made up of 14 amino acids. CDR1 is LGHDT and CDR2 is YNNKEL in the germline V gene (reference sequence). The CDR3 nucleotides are TGTGCCAGCAGCGGTGGACTAGCGGGGGGGATTCAGTTCTTC. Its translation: CASSGGLAGGIQFF.

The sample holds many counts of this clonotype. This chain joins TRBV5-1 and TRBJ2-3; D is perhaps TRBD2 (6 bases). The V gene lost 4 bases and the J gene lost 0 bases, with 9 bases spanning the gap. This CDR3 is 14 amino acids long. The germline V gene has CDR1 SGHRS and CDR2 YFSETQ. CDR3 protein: CASSISGSTDTQYF. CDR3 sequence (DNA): TGCGCCAGCAGCATTAGCGGAAGCACAGATACGCAGTATTTT.

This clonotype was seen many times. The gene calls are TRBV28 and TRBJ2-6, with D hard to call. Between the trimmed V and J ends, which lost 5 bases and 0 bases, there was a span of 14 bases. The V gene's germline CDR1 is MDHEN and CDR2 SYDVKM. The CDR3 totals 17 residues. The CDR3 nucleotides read TGTGCCAGCAGTCAGCGACGAGGCACCTCTGGGGCCAACGTCCTGACTTTC. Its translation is CASSQRRGTSGANVLTF.

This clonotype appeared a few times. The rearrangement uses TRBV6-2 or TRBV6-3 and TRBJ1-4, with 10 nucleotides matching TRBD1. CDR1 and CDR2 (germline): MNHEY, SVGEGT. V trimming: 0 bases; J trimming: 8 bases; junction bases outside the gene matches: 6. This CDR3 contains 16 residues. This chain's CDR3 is CASSYSRDRGGEKLFF. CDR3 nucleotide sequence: TGTGCCAGCAGTTACTCCCGGGACAGGGGAGGAGAAAAACTGTTTTTT.

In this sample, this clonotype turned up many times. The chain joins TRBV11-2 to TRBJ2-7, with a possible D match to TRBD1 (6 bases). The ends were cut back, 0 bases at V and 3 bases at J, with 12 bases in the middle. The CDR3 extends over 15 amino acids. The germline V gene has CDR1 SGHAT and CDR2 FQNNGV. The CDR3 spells CASSLDAVQGYEQYF. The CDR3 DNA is TGTGCCAGCAGCTTAGATGCGGTACAGGGCTACGAGCAGTACTTC.

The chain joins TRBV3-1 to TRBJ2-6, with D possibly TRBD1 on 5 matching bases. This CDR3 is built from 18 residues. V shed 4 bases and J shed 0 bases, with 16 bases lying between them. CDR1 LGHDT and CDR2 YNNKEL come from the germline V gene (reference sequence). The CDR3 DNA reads TGTGCCAGCAGCCCCCTAGGCACAGGAACCTCTGGGGCCAACGTCCTGACTTTC. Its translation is CASSPLGTGTSGANVLTF.

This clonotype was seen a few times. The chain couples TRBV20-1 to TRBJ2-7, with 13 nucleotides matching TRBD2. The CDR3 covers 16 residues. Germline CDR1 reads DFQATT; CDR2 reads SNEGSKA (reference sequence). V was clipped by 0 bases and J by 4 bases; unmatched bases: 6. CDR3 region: CSARDRGLAGSYEQYF. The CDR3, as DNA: TGCAGTGCTAGAGATCGGGGACTAGCGGGATCATACGAGCAGTACTTC.